Listed here is a single TCR beta chain. The antigen is undetermined. This CDR3 spans 13 amino acids. Trimming took 1 base from V and 9 from J; bases not matched to a gene: 2. The germline V gene has CDR1 SGHNT and CDR2 YENEEA. Clones were sequenced by immunoSEQ multiplex PCR, and TCRdb holds only the in-frame ones, with some missing. The sample comprises approximately 130,000 clones, roughly 93% of which are singletons, and about 3.1% rests with the top ten. This sample was included in a study of T cell responses to AZD1222 COVID-19 vaccine. Whole-study findings and limits: Regions 160-218 and 743-854 dominated among vaccine-associated CD4 TCRs spanning spike. No day 14 peak samples; only post-peak repertoires were characterized.

The clonotype originates from an adult in good health. The genes are TRBV11-3 and TRBJ2-1, with 8 bases matching TRBD2. This specimen was peripheral blood, taken on day 0 of AZD1222 vaccination. CDR3 in amino acids: CASSLVAGGEQFF. As DNA, the CDR3 is TGTGCCAGCAGCTTAGTGGCGGGAGGTGAGCAGTTCTTC.